The 17 T cell receptor beta chains below were found in one sample sequenced in a study of shared clonotypes between healthy human individuals. TCRdb keeps only in-frame clones here, not all; method: immunoSEQ multiplex PCR. The sample carries about 1.1 million clones, roughly 77% recorded once. Sequenced: memory CD4+ T cells from PBMCs. This sample's subset: CD45RA-negative fraction. The receptors originated from a young man in good health. Some clones in this sample may be carry-over from other donors' samples.

For the CDR3, the DNA is TGTGCCAGCAAGGTTTCGCGGGAGTCCCACGAGCAGTACTTC. Its protein product is CASKVSRESHEQYF. V and J are TRBV6-4 and TRBJ2-7; TRBD2 aligns across 7 bases. CDR3 length equals 14 residues. Losses at the gene ends were 7 bases for V and 5 bases for J; bases not matched to a gene: 11. The V gene's germline CDR1 is MRHNA and CDR2 SNTAGT.

The chain is built from TRBV10-3 and TRBJ2-7; 11 nucleotides align to TRBD1. Trimming took 5 bases from V and 4 from J; bases not matched to a gene: 4. The germline CDR1 and CDR2 sequences are ENHRY and SYGVKD. The length of the CDR3 is 14 residues. The CDR3 coding sequence is TGTGCCATCAGTCCGGGACAGGGGGAGTACGAGCAGTACTTC. The encoded protein is CAISPGQGEYEQYF.

As to this clone: Within the sample, other DNA sequences also encode this same CDR3. The rearrangement joins TRBV10-2 to TRBJ2-1; D is ambiguous. Looked up from germline, CDR1 is WSHSY and CDR2 is SAAADI. The ends were cut back, 4 bases at V and 2 bases at J, with 0 bases in the middle. This CDR3 is 11 amino acids long. The CDR3 sequence: CASSAYNEQFF. The CDR3, as DNA: TGCGCCAGCAGTGCCTACAATGAGCAGTTCTTC.

The CDR3 nucleotides are TGTGCCAGCAGTTCAGGCGGGCAGGGGGTTCACGAGCAGTACTTC. It specifies CASSSGGQGVHEQYF. The chain combines TRBV28 with TRBJ2-7; 7 bases are a match to TRBD1. This CDR3 region has 15 residues. Germline assignment: CDR1 MDHEN and CDR2 SYDVKM. V was clipped by 4 bases and J by 5 bases; unmatched bases: 11. Filled out from reference TRBV28 and TRBJ2-7, the complete variable domain reads DVKVTQSSRYLVKRTGEKVFLECVQDMDHENMFWYRQDPGLGLRLIYFSYDVKMKEKGDIPEGYSVSREKKERFSLILESASTNQTSMYLCASSSGGQGVHEQYFGPGTRLTVT.

The chain uses TRBV5-8 and TRBJ2-3; either TRBD1 or TRBD2 may fit D (6 bases each). Between the trimmed V and J ends, which lost 3 bases and 1 base, there was a span of 18 bases. The CDR3 extends over 17 amino acids. Per the germline V gene, CDR1 is SGHTS and CDR2 is YDEGEE. CDR3: CASSSSHGGRGTDTQYF. The CDR3 nucleotides read TGTGCCAGCAGCTCCAGCCATGGGGGGCGCGGCACAGATACGCAGTATTTT.

This clone was seen a handful of times. V and J are TRBV5-1 and TRBJ2-1, with 8 positions matching TRBD2. V was pared by 4 bases and J by 4 bases, with 16 bases of the junction left unmatched. The germline V gene encodes CDR1 SGHRS and CDR2 YFSETQ. This CDR3 comprises 18 residues. The CDR3 here is CASSPTRGGGGIYNEQFF. The DNA for the CDR3 is TGCGCCAGCAGCCCGACCCGGGGGGGAGGAGGGATTTACAATGAGCAGTTCTTC.

V gene TRBV4-3 combines with J gene TRBJ2-3; 9 positions agree with TRBD2. The J segment lost 7 bases and the V segment lost 0 bases, leaving 8 bases of the junction unmatched. Germline V CDR1 and CDR2: LGHNA, YSLEER. The CDR3 extends over 16 amino acids. This CDR3 reads CASSQDLAGRGYTQYF. In DNA, the CDR3 is TGCGCCAGCAGCCAAGATCTAGCGGGGAGGGGGTATACGCAGTATTTT.

The gene calls are TRBV7-3 and TRBJ2-1; 11 bases are a match to TRBD2. CDR3 length: 15 amino acids. V trimming: 5 bases; J trimming: 8 bases; junction bases outside the gene matches: 8. Germline V gene sequence: CDR1 SGHTA, CDR2 FQGTGA. The CDR3 DNA reads as TGTGCCAGCAGCATTAGCGGGAGGGCGGTCGATGAGCAGTTCTTC. Translating it yields CASSISGRAVDEQFF.

V gene TRBV7-8 combines with J gene TRBJ2-1, with 7 positions matching TRBD1. Trimming cost V 4 bases and J 0 bases; bases outside gene matches: 3. Germline assignment: CDR1 SGHVS and CDR2 FQNEAQ. This CDR3 comprises 15 residues. CDR3 bases: TGTGCCAGCAGCTCCACAGGGGTCTCCTACAATGAGCAGTTCTTC. Its protein is CASSSTGVSYNEQFF.

In its sample, this clone was seen many times. The chain employs TRBV15 and TRBJ2-5; D tentatively fits TRBD1 or TRBD2 (6 bases each). In germline, CDR1 is LNHNV, CDR2 YYDKDF (reference sequence). Trimming left V 3 bases short and J 5 bases short, with 19 bases between. The length of the CDR3 is 16 residues. The CDR3 is CATSSYYRASGETQYF. CDR3 bases: TGTGCCACCAGCAGCTACTACAGGGCCAGCGGGGAGACCCAGTACTTC.

V is TRBV2 and J is TRBJ1-1, with D possibly being TRBD1 (6 bases). Germline V gene sequence: CDR1 SNHLY, CDR2 FYNNEI. This CDR3 region has 14 residues. The V end was cut by 8 bases, the J end by 4 bases, with 17 bases between. The CDR3 here is CASLKEGGGTEAFF. CDR3 nucleotides: TGTGCCAGCCTTAAGGAGGGAGGGGGCACTGAAGCTTTCTTT. Together with reference TRBV2 and TRBJ1-1, the CDR3 gives the full variable domain: EPEVTQTPSHQVTQMGQEVILRCVPISNHLYFYWYRQILGQKVEFLVSFYNNEISEKSEIFDDQFSVERPDGSNFTLKIRSTKLEDSAMYFCASLKEGGGTEAFFGQGTRLTVV.

In DNA form, the CDR3 reads TGTGCCAGCAGTGCCCCCGGGACTCACAGCACAGATACGCAGTATTTT. It specifies CASSAPGTHSTDTQYF. This sequence joins TRBV28 and TRBJ2-3; D might be TRBD2 (6 bases). This CDR3 is built from 16 residues. In germline, CDR1 is MDHEN, CDR2 SYDVKM. The V gene lost 5 bases and the J gene lost 0 bases, with 15 bases spanning the gap.

Note on this clone: It differs at one base from a far larger clone, so likely a read error. V usage is TRBV5-4 and J usage is TRBJ2-3, with 9 bases fitting TRBD1. CDR1 is SGHNT and CDR2 is YYREEE in the germline V gene (reference sequence). Germline trimming cut 3 bases from V and 3 bases from J; bases unmatched to any gene: 2. The CDR3 is 14 amino acids. As DNA, the CDR3 is TGTGCCAGCAGCTGGGGGACAGGGACAGATACGCAGTATTTT. This encodes CASSWGTGTDTQYF.

The V call is TRBV7-2, the J call TRBJ2-1, with no clear D. Looked up from germline, CDR1 is SGHTA and CDR2 is FQGNSA. The V end was cut by 5 bases, the J end by 0 bases, with 8 bases between. The CDR3 spans 14 residues. The DNA of the CDR3 is TGTGCCAGCAGCCAACCGAGCTCCTACAATGAGCAGTTCTTC. It is translated as CASSQPSSYNEQFF.

This clone was seen only once. The rearrangement joins TRBV7-3 to TRBJ2-7, with 8 positions matching TRBD1. Trimming took 2 bases from V and 3 from J; bases not matched to a gene: 6. CDR1 SGHTA and CDR2 FQGTGA come from the germline V gene. This CDR3 comprises 15 residues. The CDR3 nucleotides read TGTGCCAGCAGCTTATCAACAGGGGGAATCTACGAGCAGTACTTC. Amino acids: CASSLSTGGIYEQYF.

This chain links TRBV28 with TRBJ2-4; D is perhaps TRBD2 (6 bases). Germline loops: CDR1 MDHEN, CDR2 SYDVKM. The CDR3 totals 13 residues. V lost 3 bases, J lost 9 bases, and 12 bases lay in between. The CDR3 nucleotides are TGTGCCAGCAGTTTGGGCGGGGTGGGCATTCAGTACTTC. As protein: CASSLGGVGIQYF.

V and J are TRBV7-2 and TRBJ2-2, with 16 bases matching TRBD2. The CDR3 is 19 residues long. The germline gives CDR1 SGHTA, CDR2 FQGNSA. V was pared by 4 bases and J by 3 bases, with 8 bases of the junction left unmatched. Here the CDR3 reads CASSSGTSGRAQYTGELFF. CDR3 DNA: TGTGCCAGCAGCTCCGGGACTAGCGGGAGGGCCCAGTACACCGGGGAGCTGTTTTTT.